This T cell receptor beta chain originates from a study of blood T cell repertoires in COVID-19. About the research overall: Sites across the United States, Italy and Spain contributed samples from acute and convalescent COVID-19. From T cells, B-cell-depleted T cells, or PBMCs came the material, which was cDNA or gDNA.

Germline CDR1 and CDR2: LNHDA and SQIVND (reference sequence). Trimming took 2 bases from V and 0 from J, leaving 4 bases between them. The CDR3 extends over 13 amino acids. Per the original data handling: The assay estimated nucleated cells by amplifying reference gene primers. The data were produced by immunoSEQ multiplex PCR, yet TCRdb's version contains in-frame clones alone and is incomplete. For V, J and clone size, that table is used; D and trimming come from the DNA. In the table there are around 190,000 clones, less than 90% of which are singletons. The sequencing sample was made of peripheral blood. The rearrangement links TRBV19 to TRBJ1-1; D gene uncertain. The sequence was collected from a man between 65 and 80 years old with active or convalescent COVID-19. CDR3 loop: CASSIQVNTEAFF. CDR3 DNA sequence: TGTGCCAGTAGTATACAGGTGAACACTGAAGCTTTCTTT.